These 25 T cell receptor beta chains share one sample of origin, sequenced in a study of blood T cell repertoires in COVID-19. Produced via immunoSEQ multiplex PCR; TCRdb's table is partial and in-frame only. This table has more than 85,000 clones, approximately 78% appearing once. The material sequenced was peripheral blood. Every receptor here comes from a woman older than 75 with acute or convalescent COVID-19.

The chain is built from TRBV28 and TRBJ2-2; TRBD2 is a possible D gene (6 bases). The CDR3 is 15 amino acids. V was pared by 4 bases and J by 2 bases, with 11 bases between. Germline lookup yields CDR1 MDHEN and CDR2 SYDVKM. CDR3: CASSWSGPNTGELFF. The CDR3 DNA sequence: TGTGCCAGCAGTTGGAGCGGGCCTAACACCGGGGAGCTGTTTTTT. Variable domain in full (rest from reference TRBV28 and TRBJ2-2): DVKVTQSSRYLVKRTGEKVFLECVQDMDHENMFWYRQDPGLGLRLIYFSYDVKMKEKGDIPEGYSVSREKKERFSLILESASTNQTSMYLCASSWSGPNTGELFFGEGSRLTVL.

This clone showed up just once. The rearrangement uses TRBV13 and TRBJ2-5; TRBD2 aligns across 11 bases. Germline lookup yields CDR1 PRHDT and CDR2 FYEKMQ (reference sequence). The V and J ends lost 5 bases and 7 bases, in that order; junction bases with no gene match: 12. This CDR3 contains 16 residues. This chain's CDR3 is CASSTLAGGPKMTQYF. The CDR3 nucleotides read TGTGCCAGCAGCACTTTAGCGGGAGGGCCCAAGATGACCCAGTACTTC.

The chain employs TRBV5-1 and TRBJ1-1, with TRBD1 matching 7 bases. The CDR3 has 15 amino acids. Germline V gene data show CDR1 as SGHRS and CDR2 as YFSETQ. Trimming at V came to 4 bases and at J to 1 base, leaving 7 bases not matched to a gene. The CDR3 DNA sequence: TGCGCCAGCAGCCCGGCCCCAGGGGGGAACACTGAAGCTTTCTTT. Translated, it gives CASSPAPGGNTEAFF. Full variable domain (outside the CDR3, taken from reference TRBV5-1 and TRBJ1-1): KAGVTQTPRYLIKTRGQQVTLSCSPISGHRSVSWYQQTPGQGLQFLFEYFSETQRNKGNFPGRFSGRQFSNSRSEMNVSTLELGDSALYLCASSPAPGGNTEAFFGQGTRLTVV.

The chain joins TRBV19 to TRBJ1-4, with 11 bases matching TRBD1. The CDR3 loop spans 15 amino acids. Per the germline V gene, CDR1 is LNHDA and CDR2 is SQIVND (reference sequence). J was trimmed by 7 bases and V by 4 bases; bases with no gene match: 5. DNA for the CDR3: TGTGCCAGTAGTACCAAGGGGACAGGGGGTGAAAAACTGTTTTTT. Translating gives CASSTKGTGGEKLFF.

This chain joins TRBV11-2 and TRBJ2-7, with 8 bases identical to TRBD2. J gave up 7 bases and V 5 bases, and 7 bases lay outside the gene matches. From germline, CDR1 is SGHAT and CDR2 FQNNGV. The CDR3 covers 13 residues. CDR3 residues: CASSTSGLGEQYV. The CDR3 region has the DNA TGTGCCAGCAGCACCTCGGGACTAGGAGAGCAGTACGTC.

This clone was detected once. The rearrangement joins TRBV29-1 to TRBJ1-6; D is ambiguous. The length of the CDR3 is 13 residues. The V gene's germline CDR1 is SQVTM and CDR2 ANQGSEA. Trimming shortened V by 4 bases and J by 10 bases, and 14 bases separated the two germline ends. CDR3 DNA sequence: TGCAGCGTTGCGAGCGGTCTGGAATCACCCCTCCACTTT. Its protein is CSVASGLESPLHF. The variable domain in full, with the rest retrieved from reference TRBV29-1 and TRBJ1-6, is SAVISQKPSRDICQRGTSLTIQCQVDSQVTMMFWYRQQPGQSLTLIATANQGSEATYESGFVIDKFPISRPNLTFSTLTVSNMSPEDSSIYLCSVASGLESPLHFGNGTRLTVT.

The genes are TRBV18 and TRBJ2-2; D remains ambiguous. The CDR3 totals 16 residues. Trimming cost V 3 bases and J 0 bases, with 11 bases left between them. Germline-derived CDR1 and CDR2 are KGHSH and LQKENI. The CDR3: CASSPTSPANTGELFF. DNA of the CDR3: TGTGCCAGCTCACCCACGAGCCCTGCGAACACCGGGGAGCTGTTTTTT.

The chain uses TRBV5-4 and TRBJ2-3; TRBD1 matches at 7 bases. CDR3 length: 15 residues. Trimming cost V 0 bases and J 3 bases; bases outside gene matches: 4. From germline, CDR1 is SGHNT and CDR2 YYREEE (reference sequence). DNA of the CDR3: TGTGCCAGCAGCTTGGGGAAGGGGGCGACAGATACGCAGTATTTT. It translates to CASSLGKGATDTQYF.

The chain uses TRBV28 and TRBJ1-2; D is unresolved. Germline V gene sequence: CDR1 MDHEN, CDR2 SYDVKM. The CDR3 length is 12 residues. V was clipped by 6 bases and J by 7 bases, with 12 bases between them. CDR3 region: CASSSDSLGYTF. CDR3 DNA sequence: TGTGCCAGCAGCTCAGACTCCCTTGGCTACACCTTC.

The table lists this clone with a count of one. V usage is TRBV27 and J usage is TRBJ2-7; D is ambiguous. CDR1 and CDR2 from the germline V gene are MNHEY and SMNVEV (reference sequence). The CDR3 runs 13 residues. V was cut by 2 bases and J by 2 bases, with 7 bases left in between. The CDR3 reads CASSLRGAYEQYF. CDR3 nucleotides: TGTGCCAGCAGTTTACGTGGAGCCTACGAGCAGTACTTC.

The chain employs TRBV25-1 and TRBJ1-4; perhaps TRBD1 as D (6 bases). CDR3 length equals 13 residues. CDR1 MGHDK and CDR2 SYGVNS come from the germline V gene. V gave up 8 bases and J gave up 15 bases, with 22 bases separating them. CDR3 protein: CASSHGGGRQLFF. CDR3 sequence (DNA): TGTGCCAGCTCTCATGGGGGCGGGCGGCAATTGTTTTTT. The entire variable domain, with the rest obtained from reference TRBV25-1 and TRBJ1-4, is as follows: EADIYQTPRYLVIGTGKKITLECSQTMGHDKMYWYQQDPGMELHLIHYSYGVNSTEKGDLSSESTVSRIRTEHFPLTLESARPSHTSQYLCASSHGGGRQLFFGSGTQLSVL.

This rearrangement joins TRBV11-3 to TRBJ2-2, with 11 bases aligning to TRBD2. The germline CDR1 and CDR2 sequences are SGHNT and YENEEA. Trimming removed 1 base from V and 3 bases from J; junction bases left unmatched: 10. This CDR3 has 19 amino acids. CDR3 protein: CASSLGRLAGGVDTGELFF. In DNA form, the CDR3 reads TGTGCCAGCAGCTTAGGGCGGCTAGCGGGAGGAGTAGACACCGGGGAGCTGTTTTTT.

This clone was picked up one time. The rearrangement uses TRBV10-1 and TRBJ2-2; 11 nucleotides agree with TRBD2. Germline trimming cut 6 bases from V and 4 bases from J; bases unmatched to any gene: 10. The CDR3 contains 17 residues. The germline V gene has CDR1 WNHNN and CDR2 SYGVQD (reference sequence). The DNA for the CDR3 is TGCGCCAGCAGATGCCGTGGACTAGCGGGTTTCACCGGGGAGCTGTTTTTT. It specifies CASRCRGLAGFTGELFF.

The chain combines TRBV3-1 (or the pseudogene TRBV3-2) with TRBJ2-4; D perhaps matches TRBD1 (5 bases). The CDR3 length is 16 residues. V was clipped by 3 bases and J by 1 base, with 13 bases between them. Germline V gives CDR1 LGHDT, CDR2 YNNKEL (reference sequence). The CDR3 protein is CASSQNSPGAKNIQYF. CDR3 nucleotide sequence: TGTGCCAGCAGCCAGAATTCCCCAGGGGCCAAAAACATTCAGTACTTC.

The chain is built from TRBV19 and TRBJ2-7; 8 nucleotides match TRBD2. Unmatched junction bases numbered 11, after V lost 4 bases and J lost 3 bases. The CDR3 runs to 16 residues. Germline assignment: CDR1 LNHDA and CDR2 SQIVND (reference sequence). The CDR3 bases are TGTGCCAGTAGTAGACTCGGGACTAGTTACGACTACGAGCAGTACTTC. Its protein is CASSRLGTSYDYEQYF.

The CDR3 DNA sequence: TGTGCCAGCGAAGACAGGGGGATTTCCTACGAGCAGTACTTC. Its translation is CASEDRGISYEQYF. V gene TRBV28 combines with J gene TRBJ2-7, with 9 positions matching TRBD1. This CDR3 region has 14 residues. Germline V lookup: CDR1 MDHEN, CDR2 SYDVKM. The J segment lost 1 base and the V segment lost 8 bases, leaving 6 bases of the junction unmatched.

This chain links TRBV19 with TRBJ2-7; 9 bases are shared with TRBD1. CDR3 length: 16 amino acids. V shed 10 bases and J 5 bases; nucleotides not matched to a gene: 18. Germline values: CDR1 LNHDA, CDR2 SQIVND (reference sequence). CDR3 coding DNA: TGTGCCACGAAGGGGATGGCCGGGACAGGGAGGAACGAGCAGTACTTC. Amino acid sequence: CATKGMAGTGRNEQYF.

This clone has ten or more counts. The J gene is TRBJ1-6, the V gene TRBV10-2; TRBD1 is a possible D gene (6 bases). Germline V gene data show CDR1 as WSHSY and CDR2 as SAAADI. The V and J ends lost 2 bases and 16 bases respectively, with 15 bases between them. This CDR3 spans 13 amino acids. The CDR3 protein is CASSETPDRPLHF. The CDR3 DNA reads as TGCGCCAGCAGTGAGACACCCGACAGGCCACTCCACTTT.

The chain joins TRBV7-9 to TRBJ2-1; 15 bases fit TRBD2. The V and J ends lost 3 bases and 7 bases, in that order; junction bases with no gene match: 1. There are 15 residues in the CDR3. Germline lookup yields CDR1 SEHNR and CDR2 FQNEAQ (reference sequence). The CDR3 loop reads CASSFGTSGRNEQFF. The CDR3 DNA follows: TGTGCCAGCAGCTTTGGGACTAGCGGGAGGAATGAGCAGTTCTTC.

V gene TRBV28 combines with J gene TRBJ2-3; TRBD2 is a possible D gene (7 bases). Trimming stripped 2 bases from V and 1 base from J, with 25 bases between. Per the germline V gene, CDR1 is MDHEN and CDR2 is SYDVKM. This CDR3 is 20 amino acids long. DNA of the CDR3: TGTGCCAGCAGTTTAGTAGGGGGTGATGGGACTACACTAGGCACAGATACGCAGTATTTT. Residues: CASSLVGGDGTTLGTDTQYF.

The CDR3 bases are TGTGCCAGCAGCTTGGTTGGACAGGGGTCCTATGGCTACACCTTC. Translating gives CASSLVGQGSYGYTF. V is TRBV5-4 and J is TRBJ1-2; 9 bases align to TRBD1. In germline, CDR1 is SGHNT, CDR2 YYREEE (reference sequence). The CDR3 loop spans 15 amino acids. V trimming: 0 bases; J trimming: 4 bases; junction bases outside the gene matches: 4.

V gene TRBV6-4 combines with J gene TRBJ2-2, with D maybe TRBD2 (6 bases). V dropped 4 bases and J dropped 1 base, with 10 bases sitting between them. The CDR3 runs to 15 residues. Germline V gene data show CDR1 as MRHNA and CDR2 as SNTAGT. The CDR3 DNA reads TGTGCCAGCAGTGCCCTAGCGCTGAACACCGGGGAGCTGTTTTTT. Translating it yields CASSALALNTGELFF.

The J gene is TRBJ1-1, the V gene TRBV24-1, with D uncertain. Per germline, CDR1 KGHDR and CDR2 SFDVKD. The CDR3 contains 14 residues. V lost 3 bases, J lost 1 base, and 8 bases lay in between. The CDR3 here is CATSDLGANTEAFF. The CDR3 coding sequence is TGTGCCACCAGTGATCTGGGAGCGAACACTGAAGCTTTCTTT.

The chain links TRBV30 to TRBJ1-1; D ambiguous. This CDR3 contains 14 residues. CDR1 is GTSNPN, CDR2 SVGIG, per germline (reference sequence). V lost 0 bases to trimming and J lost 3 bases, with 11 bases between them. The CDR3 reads CAWSVLGRDTEAFF. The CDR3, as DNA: TGTGCCTGGAGTGTACTAGGGAGGGACACTGAAGCTTTCTTT.

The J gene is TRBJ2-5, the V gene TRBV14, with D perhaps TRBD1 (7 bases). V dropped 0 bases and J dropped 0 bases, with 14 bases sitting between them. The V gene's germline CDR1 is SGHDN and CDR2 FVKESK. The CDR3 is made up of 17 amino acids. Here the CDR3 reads CASSQDWDSGYQETQYF. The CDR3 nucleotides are TGTGCCAGCAGCCAAGATTGGGACAGCGGGTACCAAGAGACCCAGTACTTC.